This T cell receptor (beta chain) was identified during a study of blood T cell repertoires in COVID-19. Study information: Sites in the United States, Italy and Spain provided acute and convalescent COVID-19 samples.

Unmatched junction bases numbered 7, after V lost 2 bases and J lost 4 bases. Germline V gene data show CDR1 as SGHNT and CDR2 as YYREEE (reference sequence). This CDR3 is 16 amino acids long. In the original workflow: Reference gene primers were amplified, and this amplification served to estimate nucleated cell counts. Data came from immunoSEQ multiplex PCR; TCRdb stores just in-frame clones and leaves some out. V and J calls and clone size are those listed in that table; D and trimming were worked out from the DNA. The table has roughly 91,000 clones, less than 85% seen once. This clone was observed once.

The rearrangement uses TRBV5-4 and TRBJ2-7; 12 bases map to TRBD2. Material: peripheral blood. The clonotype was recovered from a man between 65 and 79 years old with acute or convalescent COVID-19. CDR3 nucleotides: TGTGCCAGCAGCTTAAGGACTAGCGGGGCTGGGTACGAGCAGTACTTC. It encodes CASSLRTSGAGYEQYF.